In this sample, the clone carrying this T cell receptor beta chain turned up once. Measured with immunoSEQ multiplex PCR; TCRdb has only the in-frame clones, and not every one. The sample holds under 70,000 clones, around 85% seen once. The length of the CDR3 is 12 residues. Trimming pared 5 bases from V and 2 bases from J, leaving 5 bases between. This entry comes from a study of blood T cell repertoires in COVID-19. Study-wide context: Sites across the United States, Italy and Spain contributed samples from acute and convalescent COVID-19. Nucleic acid was either cDNA or gDNA, and it came from T cells, B-cell-depleted T cells, or PBMCs.

The origin of this receptor is a man aged 60 to 75 with acute or convalescent COVID-19. The genes are TRBV12-3 or TRBV12-4 and TRBJ2-3; D call uncertain. The sequenced sample consisted of peripheral blood. The CDR3 DNA reads as TGTGCCAGCAGTGACAACACAGATACGCAGTATTTT. Its translation: CASSDNTDTQYF.